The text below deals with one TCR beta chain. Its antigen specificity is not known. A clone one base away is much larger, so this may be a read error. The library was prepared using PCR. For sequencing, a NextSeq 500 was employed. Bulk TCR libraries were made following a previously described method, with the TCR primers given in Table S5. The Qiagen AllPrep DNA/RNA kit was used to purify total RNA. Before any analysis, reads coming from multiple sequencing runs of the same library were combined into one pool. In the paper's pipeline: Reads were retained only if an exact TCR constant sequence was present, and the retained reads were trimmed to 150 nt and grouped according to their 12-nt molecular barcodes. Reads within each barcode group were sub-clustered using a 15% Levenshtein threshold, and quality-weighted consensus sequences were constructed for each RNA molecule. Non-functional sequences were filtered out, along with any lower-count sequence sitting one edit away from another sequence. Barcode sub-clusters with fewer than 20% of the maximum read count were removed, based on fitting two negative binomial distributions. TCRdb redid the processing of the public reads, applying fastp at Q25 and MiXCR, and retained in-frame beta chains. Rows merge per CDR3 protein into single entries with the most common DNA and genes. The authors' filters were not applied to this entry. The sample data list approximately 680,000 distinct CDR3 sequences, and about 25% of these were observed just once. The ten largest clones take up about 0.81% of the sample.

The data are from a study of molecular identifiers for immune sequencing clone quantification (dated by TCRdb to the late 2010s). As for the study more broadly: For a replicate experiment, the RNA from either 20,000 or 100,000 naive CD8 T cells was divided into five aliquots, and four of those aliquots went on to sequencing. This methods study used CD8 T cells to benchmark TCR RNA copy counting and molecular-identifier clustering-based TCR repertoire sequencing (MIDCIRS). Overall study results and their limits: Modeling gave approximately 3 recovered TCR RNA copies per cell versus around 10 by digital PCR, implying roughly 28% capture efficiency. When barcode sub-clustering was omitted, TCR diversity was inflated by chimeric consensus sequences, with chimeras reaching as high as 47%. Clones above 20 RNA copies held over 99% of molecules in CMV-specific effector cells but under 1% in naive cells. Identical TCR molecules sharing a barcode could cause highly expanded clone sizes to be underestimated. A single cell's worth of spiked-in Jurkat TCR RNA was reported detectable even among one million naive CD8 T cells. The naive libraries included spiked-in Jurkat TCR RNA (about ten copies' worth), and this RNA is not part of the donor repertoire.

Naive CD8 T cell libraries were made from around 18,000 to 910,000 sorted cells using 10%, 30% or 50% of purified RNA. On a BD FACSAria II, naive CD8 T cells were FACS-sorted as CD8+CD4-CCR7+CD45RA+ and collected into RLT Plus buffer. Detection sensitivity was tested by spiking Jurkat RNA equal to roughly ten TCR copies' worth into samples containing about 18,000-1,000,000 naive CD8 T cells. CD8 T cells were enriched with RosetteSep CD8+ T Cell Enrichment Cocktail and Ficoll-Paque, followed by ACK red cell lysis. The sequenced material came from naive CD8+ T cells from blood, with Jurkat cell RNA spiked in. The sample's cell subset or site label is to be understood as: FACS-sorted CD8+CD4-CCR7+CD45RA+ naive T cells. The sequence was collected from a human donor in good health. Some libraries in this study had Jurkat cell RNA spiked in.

CDR3 sequence: CASSQEQAPSHSEQFF. DNA sequence: TGCGCCAGCAGCCAAGAGCAGGCGCCCAGCCACAGTGAGCAGTTCTTC. The rearranged segments are TRBV4-3 and TRBJ2-1, with the D gene not confidently named. The CDR3 has 16 amino acids, counting the end cysteine and phenylalanine. The entry retains the CDR3 DNA only, 48 bases that are in frame from base 1. V loses 0 bases of germline sequence and J loses 9 bases, and the interval between the two ends is 18 bases. The germline V gene sets CDR1 to LGHNA and CDR2 to YSLEER.